Listed below are T cell receptor beta chains from one sample, sequenced in a study of control samples from healthy donors and cancer patients. Repertoires were generated with immunoSEQ multiplex PCR, while TCRdb's copy carries only in-frame clones and drops some. This sample yields approximately 94,000 clones, of which about 90% are seen a single time; about 18% belongs to the top ten. Sequenced: blood. All receptors come from a woman aged 45-59 years in good health. Each CDR3 is given with its conserved first and last residue. The D gene is left open where the match is weak. Size tells how often a clone was seen (once, few, many) or the class of an expanded clone, and some rows leave it out.

TRBJ2-6 | . | . | TRBV9 | CASSVVTGANVLTF | TGTGCCAGCAGCGTAGTGACAGGGGCCAACGTCCTGACTTTC
TRBJ1-1 | . | . | TRBV29-1 | CSVEEGSEAFF | TGCAGCGTTGAAGAGGGTTCTGAAGCTTTCTTT
TRBJ1-2 | . | . | TRBV3-1/TRBV3-2 | CASSPGRILSSYTF | TGTGCCAGCAGTCCGGGACGGATCCTTTCGAGCTACACCTTC
TRBJ2-1 | . | . | TRBV21-1 | CASSRSGTSGRSSYNEQFF | TGTGCCAGCAGCCGTTCCGGGACTAGCGGGAGGAGCTCCTACAATGAGCAGTTCTTC
TRBJ1-2 | . | . | TRBV6-5 | CASTLDRRGYTF | TGTGCCAGCACCCTGGACAGACGTGGCTACACCTTC
TRBJ2-1 | . | . | TRBV27 | CASSLVASYNEQFF | TGTGCCAGCAGTTTAGTAGCTTCCTACAATGAGCAGTTCTTC
TRBJ2-3 | . | . | TRBV18 | CAGSTGLSTDTQYF | TGTGCCGGATCAACAGGGCTAAGCACAGATACGCAGTATTTT
TRBJ2-3 | . | . | TRBV18 | CASFGGDTQYF | TGTGCCAGCTTCGGTGGAGATACGCAGTATTTT
TRBJ2-1 | TRBD2 | once | TRBV10-2 | CASSGLAGDNEQFF | TGCGCCAGCAGTGGGCTAGCGGGGGACAATGAGCAGTTCTTC
TRBJ1-1 | . | . | TRBV4-1 | CASSQEIRLENTEAFF | TGCGCCAGCAGCCAAGAAATTCGGCTAGAGAACACTGAAGCTTTCTTT
TRBJ2-5 | TRBD1 | . | TRBV4-1 | CASSPRGTNQETQYF | TGCGCCAGCAGCCCCAGGGGGACAAACCAAGAGACCCAGTACTTC
TRBJ1-4 | TRBD1 | . | TRBV2 | CASRGQLLNNEKLFF | TGTGCCAGCAGGGGACAGTTACTTAATAATGAAAAACTGTTTTTT
TRBJ2-2 | TRBD1 | . | TRBV4-1 | CASSQARDRVKTGELFF | TGCGCCAGCAGCCAAGCCCGGGACAGGGTTAAAACCGGGGAGCTGTTTTTT
TRBJ1-3 | . | . | TRBV24-1 | CASGPASGNTIYF | TGTGCCTCCGGACCAGCCTCTGGAAACACCATATATTTT
TRBJ2-1 | TRBD2 | . | TRBV19 | CASSSGRAHNEQFF | TGTGCCAGTAGTAGCGGGAGGGCCCACAATGAGCAGTTCTTC
TRBJ1-1 | . | . | TRBV11-2 | CASSPWDGKEAFF | TGTGCCAGCAGCCCCTGGGACGGAAAAGAAGCTTTCTTT
TRBJ2-1 | . | . | TRBV9 | CASSVGYRDNEQFF | TGTGCCAGCAGCGTAGGGTACAGGGACAATGAGCAGTTCTTC
TRBJ2-3 | TRBD1 | . | TRBV20-1 | CSASTRGTTQYF | TGCAGTGCTAGTACCAGGGGGACTACGCAGTATTTT